The rows below give T cell receptor beta chains drawn from one sample of a study of T cells in Graves' hyperthyroidism and ophthalmopathy. TCRdb re-derived calls from the multiplex PCR reads in MiXCR, one entry per CDR3 protein. The data show about 290,000 distinct CDR3 sequences, approximately 16% seen once. The sample was blood. The receptors originated from a man aged 25-45 years with Graves' hyperthyroidism. The CDR3 runs from the conserved cysteine through the conserved F or W. A D gene is named only where the DNA matches it firmly. Size is omitted from some rows. Given values are once, few, many or a class for expanded clones.

TRBV11-3	NA	TRBJ2-1	many	CASSLLDGPYNEQFF	TGTGCCAGCAGCTTACTAGACGGGCCTTACAATGAGCAGTTCTTC
TRBV7-9	NA	TRBJ2-7	NA	CASSSRKSGYEQYF	TGTGCCAGCAGCTCCCGGAAATCGGGGTACGAGCAGTACTTC
TRBV7-2	TRBD1	TRBJ2-1	many	CASSLVGTGKLHEQFF	TGTGCCAGCAGCCTAGTGGGGACAGGGAAACTCCATGAGCAGTTCTTC
TRBV4-2	NA	TRBJ2-7	few	CASSQIEEQYF	TGTGCCAGCAGCCAAATAGAGGAGCAGTACTTC
TRBV20-1	NA	TRBJ2-5	NA	CSAREMGFQETQYF	TGCAGTGCTAGAGAAATGGGGTTCCAAGAGACCCAGTACTTC
TRBV29-1	NA	TRBJ2-1	NA	CSVEAHYYNEQFF	TGCAGCGTTGAGGCCCATTACTACAATGAGCAGTTCTTC
TRBV20-1	TRBD1	TRBJ2-5	many	CSLLIRDRQETQYF	TGCAGTCTCCTAATCCGGGACAGACAAGAGACCCAGTACTTC
TRBV7-2	TRBD2	TRBJ2-3	once	CASSTPGLAGFTDTQYF	TGTGCCAGCAGCACACCCGGACTAGCGGGGTTCACAGATACGCAGTATTTT
TRBV4-2	NA	TRBJ2-2	NA	CASSQDSAFTGELLF	TGTGCCAGCAGCCAAGATTCGGCGTTCACCGGGGAGCTGCTTTTT
TRBV12-3/TRBV12-4	TRBD2	TRBJ2-1	many	CASSLLGRVDNEQFF	TGTGCCAGCAGTTTACTCGGGAGGGTCGACAATGAGCAGTTCTTC
TRBV20-1	NA	TRBJ2-4	NA	CSARVGGSSKNIQYF	TGCAGTGCTAGAGTGGGGGGATCCTCCAAAAACATTCAGTACTTC
TRBV28	NA	TRBJ2-1	many	CASSLGEANEQFF	TGTGCCAGCAGTTTGGGAGAAGCCAATGAGCAGTTCTTC
TRBV18	TRBD1	TRBJ1-2	many	CASSPARGDRGLGGYTF	TGTGCCAGCTCACCAGCGAGGGGGGACAGGGGGCTCGGCGGCTACACCTTC
TRBV11-3	NA	TRBJ2-3	many	CASSIAGGSTDTQYF	TGTGCCAGCAGCATCGCGGGCGGCTCCACAGATACGCAGTATTTT
TRBV5-1	NA	TRBJ2-1	NA	CASSGTGAYNEQFF	TGCGCCAGCAGCGGGACCGGGGCCTACAATGAGCAGTTCTTC
TRBV6-1	TRBD2	TRBJ2-1	many	CASSEGNLAGYEQFF	TGTGCCAGCAGTGAAGGAAATCTAGCGGGATATGAGCAGTTCTTC
TRBV10-3	NA	TRBJ1-1	many	CAISDGSMNTEAFF	TGTGCCATCAGTGACGGGTCCATGAACACTGAAGCTTTCTTT
TRBV12-3/TRBV12-4	NA	TRBJ2-5	many	CASSEQGSETQYF	TGTGCCAGCAGCGAACAGGGTTCCGAGACCCAGTACTTC
TRBV18	NA	TRBJ1-1	NA	CASSPLHSNTEAFF	TGTGCCAGCTCACCACTCCATTCGAACACTGAAGCTTTCTTT
TRBV27	NA	TRBJ2-7	many	CASSFHRNAYEQYF	TGTGCCAGCAGTTTCCACAGGAATGCCTACGAGCAGTACTTC
TRBV6-2/TRBV6-3	NA	TRBJ2-1	many	CASSYLRSSYNEQFF	TGTGCCAGCAGTTACCTCCGGAGCTCCTACAATGAGCAGTTCTTC
TRBV6-2/TRBV6-3	TRBD2	TRBJ2-1	NA	CASSYSIRGSSYNEQFF	TGTGCCAGCAGTTACTCGATTCGCGGGAGCTCCTACAATGAGCAGTTCTTC
TRBV11-2	NA	TRBJ2-1	many	CASSLGATHPDEQFF	TGTGCCAGCAGCTTAGGGGCTACACACCCCGATGAGCAGTTCTTC
TRBV28	TRBD2	TRBJ2-7	many	CASLRSGSSYEQYF	TGTGCCAGCTTACGTAGCGGGAGCTCCTACGAGCAGTACTTC
TRBV14	NA	TRBJ1-1	few	CASSPLTWVGTEAFF	TGTGCCAGCAGCCCCCTGACATGGGTCGGTACTGAAGCTTTCTTT
TRBV18	TRBD1	TRBJ2-2	few	CASPGQGRGTGELFF	TGTGCCAGCCCCGGACAGGGGAGAGGGACCGGGGAGCTGTTTTTT
TRBV2	NA	TRBJ1-5	many	CASSGYRVDQPQHF	TGTGCCAGCAGCGGTTACAGGGTTGATCAGCCCCAGCATTTT
TRBV11-1	NA	TRBJ1-1	many	CASSLNTGRTEAFF	TGTGCCAGCAGCCTTAACACAGGGAGGACTGAAGCTTTCTTT
TRBV7-8	NA	TRBJ2-7	NA	CASSLIQGTVHEQYF	TGTGCCAGCAGCTTAATACAGGGAACCGTCCACGAGCAGTACTTC
TRBV13	NA	TRBJ1-4	many	CASSLMGIEKLFF	TGTGCCAGCAGCTTAATGGGGATAGAAAAACTGTTTTTT
TRBV14	NA	TRBJ1-2	few	CASSQVASPGRYGYTF	TGTGCCAGCAGCCAAGTGGCCAGCCCGGGGAGATATGGCTACACCTTC
TRBV5-1	NA	TRBJ2-7	many	CASSFRGGNYEQYF	TGCGCCAGCAGCTTTAGGGGGGGCAACTACGAGCAGTACTTC
TRBV19	NA	TRBJ1-5	NA	CASSSPSRGNQPQHF	TGTGCCAGTAGTTCCCCTTCCAGGGGCAATCAGCCCCAGCATTTT
TRBV24-1	TRBD2	TRBJ2-3	few	CATSDLPSSGRETDTQYF	TGTGCCACCAGTGATTTGCCGTCTAGCGGGAGAGAGACAGATACGCAGTATTTT
TRBV25-1	TRBD1	TRBJ1-1	few	CASSEWAGGNTEAFF	TGTGCCAGCAGTGAATGGGCAGGGGGGAACACTGAAGCTTTCTTT
TRBV5-1	TRBD1	TRBJ1-1	few	CASSPGQGTFF	TGCGCCAGCAGTCCGGGACAGGGAACTTTCTTT
TRBV19	TRBD1	TRBJ2-2	few	CASSTPPGTGNGGELFF	TGTGCCAGTAGTACCCCTCCCGGGACAGGGAACGGCGGGGAGCTGTTTTTT